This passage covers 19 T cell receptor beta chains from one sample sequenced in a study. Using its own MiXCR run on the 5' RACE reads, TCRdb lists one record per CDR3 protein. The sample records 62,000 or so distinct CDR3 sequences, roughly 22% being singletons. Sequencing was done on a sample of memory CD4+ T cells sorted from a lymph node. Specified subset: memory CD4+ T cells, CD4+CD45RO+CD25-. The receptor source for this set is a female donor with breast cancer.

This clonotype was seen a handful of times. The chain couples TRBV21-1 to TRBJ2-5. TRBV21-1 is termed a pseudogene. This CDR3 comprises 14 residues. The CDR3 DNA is TGTGCCAGCAGCAAAGGACAGGTCCAAGAGACCCAGTACTTC. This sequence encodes CASSKGQVQETQYF.

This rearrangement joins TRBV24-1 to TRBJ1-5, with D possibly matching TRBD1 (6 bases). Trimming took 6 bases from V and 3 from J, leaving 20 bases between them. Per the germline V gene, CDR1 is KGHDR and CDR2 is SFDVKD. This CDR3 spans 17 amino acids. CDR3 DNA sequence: TGTGCCACCAGTTCAACAGGGAGGGAGGGATTCAATCAGCCCCAGCATTTT. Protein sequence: CATSSTGREGFNQPQHF.

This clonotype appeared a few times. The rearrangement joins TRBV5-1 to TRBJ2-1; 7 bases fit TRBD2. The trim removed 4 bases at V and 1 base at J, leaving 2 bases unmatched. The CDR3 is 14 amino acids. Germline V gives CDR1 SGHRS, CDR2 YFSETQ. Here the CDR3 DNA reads TGCGCCAGCAGCCTAGCGGAATCCTACAATGAGCAGTTCTTC. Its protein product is CASSLAESYNEQFF.

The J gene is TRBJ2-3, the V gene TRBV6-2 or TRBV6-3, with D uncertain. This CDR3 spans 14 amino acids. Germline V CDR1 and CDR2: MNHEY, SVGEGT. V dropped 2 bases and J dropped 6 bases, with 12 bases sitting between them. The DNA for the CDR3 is TGTGCCAGCAGTTACCCAGGCAGGTCGGATACGCAGTATTTT. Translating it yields CASSYPGRSDTQYF.

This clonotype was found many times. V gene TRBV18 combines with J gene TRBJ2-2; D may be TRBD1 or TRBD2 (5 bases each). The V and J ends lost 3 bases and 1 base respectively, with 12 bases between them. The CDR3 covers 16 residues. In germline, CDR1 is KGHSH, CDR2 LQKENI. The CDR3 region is CASSPGTAGNTGELFF. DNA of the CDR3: TGTGCCAGCTCACCGGGGACGGCGGGGAACACCGGGGAGCTGTTTTTT.

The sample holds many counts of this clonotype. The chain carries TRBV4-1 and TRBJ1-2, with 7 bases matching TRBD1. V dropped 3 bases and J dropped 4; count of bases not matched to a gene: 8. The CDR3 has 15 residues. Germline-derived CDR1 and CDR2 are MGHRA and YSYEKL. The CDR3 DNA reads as TGCGCCAGCAGCCACCTAAGGGGGCAGTTCTATGGCTACACCTTC. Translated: CASSHLRGQFYGYTF.

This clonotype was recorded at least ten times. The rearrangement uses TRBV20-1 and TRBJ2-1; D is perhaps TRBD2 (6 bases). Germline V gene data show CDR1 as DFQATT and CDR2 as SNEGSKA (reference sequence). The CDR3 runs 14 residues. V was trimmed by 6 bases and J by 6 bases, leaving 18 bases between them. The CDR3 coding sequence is TGCAGTGCGCAGCCGGGACTGGCTGTCAATGAGCAGTTCTTC. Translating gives CSAQPGLAVNEQFF.

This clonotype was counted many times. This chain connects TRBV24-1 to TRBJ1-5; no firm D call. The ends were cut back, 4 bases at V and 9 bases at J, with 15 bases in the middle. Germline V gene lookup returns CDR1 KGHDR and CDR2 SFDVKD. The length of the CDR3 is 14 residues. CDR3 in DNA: TGTGCCACCAGTGACTTCGGGTCCGCGGGGCCCCAGCATTTT. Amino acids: CATSDFGSAGPQHF.

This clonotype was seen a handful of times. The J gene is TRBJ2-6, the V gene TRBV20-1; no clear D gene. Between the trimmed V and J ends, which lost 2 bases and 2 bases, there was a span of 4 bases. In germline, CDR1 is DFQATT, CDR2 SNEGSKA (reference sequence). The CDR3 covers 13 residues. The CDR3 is CSARKPGANVLTF. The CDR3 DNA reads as TGCAGTGCTAGAAAGCCTGGGGCCAACGTCCTGACTTTC.

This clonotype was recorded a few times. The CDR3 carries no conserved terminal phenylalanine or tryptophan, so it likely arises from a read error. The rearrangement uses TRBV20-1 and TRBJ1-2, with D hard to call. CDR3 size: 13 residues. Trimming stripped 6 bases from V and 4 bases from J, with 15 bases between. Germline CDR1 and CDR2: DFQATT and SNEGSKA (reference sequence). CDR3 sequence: CSARSPGGYGYTL. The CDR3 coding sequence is TGCAGTGCCAGGTCACCCGGCGGCTATGGCTACACCCTC.

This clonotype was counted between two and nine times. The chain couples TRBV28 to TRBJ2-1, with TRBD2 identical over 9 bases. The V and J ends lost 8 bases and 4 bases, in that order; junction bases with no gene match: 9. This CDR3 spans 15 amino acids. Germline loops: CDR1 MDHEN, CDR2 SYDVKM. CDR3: CASERVSGGYNEQFF. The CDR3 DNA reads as TGTGCCAGCGAGAGAGTTAGCGGGGGTTACAATGAGCAGTTCTTC.

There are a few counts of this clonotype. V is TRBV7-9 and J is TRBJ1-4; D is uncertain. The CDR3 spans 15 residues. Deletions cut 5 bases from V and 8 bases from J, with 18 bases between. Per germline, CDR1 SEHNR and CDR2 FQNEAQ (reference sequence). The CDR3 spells CASSAAAPRSEKLFF. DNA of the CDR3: TGTGCCAGCAGCGCCGCGGCCCCTAGGAGCGAAAAACTGTTTTTT. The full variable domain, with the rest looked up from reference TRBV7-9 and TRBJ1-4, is DTGVSQNPRHKITKRGQNVTFRCDPISEHNRLYWYRQTLGQGPEFLTYFQNEAQLEKSRLLSDRFSAERPKGSFSTLEIQRTEQGDSAMYLCASSAAAPRSEKLFFGSGTQLSVL.

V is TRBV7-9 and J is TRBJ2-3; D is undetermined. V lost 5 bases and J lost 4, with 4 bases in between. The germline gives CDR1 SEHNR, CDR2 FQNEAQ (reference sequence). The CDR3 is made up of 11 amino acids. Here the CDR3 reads CASSPADTQYF. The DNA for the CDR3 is TGTGCCAGCAGCCCGGCAGATACGCAGTATTTT.

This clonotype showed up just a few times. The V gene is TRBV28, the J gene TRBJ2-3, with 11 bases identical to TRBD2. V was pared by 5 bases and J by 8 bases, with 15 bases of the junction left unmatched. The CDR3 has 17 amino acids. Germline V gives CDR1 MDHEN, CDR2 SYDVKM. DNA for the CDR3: TGTGCCAGCAGTATTAGTTTACTAGCGGGAGCTTTAGGTACGCAGTATTTT. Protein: CASSISLLAGALGTQYF.

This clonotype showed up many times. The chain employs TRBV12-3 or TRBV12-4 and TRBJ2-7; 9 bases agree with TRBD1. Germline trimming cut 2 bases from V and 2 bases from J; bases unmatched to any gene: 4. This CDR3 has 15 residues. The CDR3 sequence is CASSLTGQGPYEQYF. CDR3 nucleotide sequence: TGTGCCAGCAGTTTAACGGGACAGGGACCCTACGAGCAGTACTTC.

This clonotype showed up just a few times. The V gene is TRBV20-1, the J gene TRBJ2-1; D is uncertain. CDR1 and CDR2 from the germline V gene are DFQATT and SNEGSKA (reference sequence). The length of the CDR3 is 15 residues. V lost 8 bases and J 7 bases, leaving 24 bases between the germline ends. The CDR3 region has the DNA TGCAGTACTTCCCTCGATGCGGCGAATAGGAATGAGCAGTTCTTC. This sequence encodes CSTSLDAANRNEQFF.

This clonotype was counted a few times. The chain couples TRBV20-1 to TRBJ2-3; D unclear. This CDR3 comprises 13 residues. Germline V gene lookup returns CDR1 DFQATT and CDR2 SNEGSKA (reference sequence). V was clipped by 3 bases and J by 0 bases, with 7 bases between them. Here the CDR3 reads CSARRPSTDTQYF. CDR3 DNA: TGCAGTGCTAGGCGACCAAGCACAGATACGCAGTATTTT.

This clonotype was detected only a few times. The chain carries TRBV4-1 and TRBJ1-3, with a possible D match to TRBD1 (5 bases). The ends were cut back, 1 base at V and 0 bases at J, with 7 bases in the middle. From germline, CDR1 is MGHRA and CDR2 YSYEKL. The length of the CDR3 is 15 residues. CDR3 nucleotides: TGCGCCAGCAGCCAAGGGACACTCTCTGGAAACACCATATATTTT. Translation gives CASSQGTLSGNTIYF.

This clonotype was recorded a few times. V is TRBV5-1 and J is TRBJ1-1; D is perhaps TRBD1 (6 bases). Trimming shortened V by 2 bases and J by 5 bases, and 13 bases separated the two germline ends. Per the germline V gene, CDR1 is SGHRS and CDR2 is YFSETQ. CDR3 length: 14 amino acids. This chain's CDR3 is CASSFGGQGTEAFF. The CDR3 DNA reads TGCGCCAGCAGCTTCGGGGGGCAGGGAACTGAAGCTTTCTTT.